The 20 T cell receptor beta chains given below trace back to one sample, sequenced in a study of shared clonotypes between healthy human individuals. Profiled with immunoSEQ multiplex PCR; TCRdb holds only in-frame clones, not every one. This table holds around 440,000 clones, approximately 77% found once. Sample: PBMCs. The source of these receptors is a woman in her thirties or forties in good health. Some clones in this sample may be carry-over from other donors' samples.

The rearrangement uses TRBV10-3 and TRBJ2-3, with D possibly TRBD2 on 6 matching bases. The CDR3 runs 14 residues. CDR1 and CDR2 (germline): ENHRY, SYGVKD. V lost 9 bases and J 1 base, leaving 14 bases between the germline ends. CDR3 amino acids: CAMARSGGTDTQYF. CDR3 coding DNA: TGTGCCATGGCCCGTTCGGGGGGCACAGATACGCAGTATTTT.

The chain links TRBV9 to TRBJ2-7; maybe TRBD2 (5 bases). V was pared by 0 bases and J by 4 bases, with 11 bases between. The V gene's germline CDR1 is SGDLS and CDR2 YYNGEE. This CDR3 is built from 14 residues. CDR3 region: CASSVDAGGYEQYF. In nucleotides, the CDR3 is TGTGCCAGCAGCGTAGACGCCGGCGGGTACGAGCAGTACTTC.

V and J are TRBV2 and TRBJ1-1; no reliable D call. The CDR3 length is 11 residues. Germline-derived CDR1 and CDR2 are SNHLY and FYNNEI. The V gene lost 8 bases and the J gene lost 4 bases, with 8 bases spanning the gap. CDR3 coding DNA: TGTGCCAGCGGGTTTTCCACTGAAGCTTTCTTT. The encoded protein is CASGFSTEAFF.

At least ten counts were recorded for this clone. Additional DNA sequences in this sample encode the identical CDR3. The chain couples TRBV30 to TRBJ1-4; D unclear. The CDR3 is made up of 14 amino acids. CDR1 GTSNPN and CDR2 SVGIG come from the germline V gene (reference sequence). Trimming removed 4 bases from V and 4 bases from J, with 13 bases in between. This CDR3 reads CAWNRPGDNEKLFF. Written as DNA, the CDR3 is TGTGCCTGGAACCGCCCGGGTGATAATGAAAAACTGTTTTTT.

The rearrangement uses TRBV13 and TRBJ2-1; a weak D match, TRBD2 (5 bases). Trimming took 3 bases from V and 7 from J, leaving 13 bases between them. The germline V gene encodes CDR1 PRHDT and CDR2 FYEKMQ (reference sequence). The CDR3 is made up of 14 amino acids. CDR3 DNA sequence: TGTGCCAGCAGCTTTCGGGCTAGCCGGAATGAGCAGTTCTTC. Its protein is CASSFRASRNEQFF.

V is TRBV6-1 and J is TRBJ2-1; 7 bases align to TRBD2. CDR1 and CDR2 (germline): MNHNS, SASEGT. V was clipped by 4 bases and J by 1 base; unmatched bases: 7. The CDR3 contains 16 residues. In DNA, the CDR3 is TGTGCCAGCAGTGGGCGGACTAGGGCGTCCTACAATGAGCAGTTCTTC. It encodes CASSGRTRASYNEQFF.

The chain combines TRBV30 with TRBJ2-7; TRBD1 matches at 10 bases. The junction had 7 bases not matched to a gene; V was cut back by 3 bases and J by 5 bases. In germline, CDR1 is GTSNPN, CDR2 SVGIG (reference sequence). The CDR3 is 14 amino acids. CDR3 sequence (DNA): TGTGCCTGGAGAATTAGGGGACAGGGGAACGAGCAGTACTTC. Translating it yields CAWRIRGQGNEQYF.

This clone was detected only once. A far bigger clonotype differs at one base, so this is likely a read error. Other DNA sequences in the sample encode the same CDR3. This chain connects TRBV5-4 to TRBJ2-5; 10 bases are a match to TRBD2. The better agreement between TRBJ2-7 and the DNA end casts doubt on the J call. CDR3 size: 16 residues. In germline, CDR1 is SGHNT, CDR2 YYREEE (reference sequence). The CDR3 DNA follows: TGTGCCAGCAGCCGAGTAGCGGGGGGCTTCTCCTACGAGCAGTACTTC. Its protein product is CASSRVAGGFSYEQYF.

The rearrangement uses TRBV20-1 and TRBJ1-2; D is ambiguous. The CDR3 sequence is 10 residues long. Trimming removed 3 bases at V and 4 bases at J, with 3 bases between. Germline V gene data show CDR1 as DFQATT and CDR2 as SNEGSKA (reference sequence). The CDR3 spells CSASSYGYTF. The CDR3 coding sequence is TGCAGTGCTAGCAGCTATGGCTACACCTTC.

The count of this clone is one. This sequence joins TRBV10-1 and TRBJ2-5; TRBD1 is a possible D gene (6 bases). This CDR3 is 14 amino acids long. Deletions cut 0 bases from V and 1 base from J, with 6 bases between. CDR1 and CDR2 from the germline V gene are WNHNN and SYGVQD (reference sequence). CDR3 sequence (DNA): TGCGCCAGCAGTGAGTCGACAGGCCAAGAGACCCAGTACTTC. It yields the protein CASSESTGQETQYF.

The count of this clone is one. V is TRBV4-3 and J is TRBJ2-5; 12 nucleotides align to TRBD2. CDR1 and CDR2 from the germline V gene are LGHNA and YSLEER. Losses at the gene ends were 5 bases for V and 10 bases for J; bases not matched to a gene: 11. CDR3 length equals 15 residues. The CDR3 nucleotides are TGCGCCAGCAGCTTTTCTCCGACTAGCGGGAGTGTCCAGTACTTC. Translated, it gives CASSFSPTSGSVQYF.

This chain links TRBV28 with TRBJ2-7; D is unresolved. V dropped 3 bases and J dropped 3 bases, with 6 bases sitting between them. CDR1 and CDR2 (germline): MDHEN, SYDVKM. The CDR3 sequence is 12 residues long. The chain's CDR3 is CASSLGNYEQYF. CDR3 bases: TGTGCCAGCAGTTTGGGCAACTACGAGCAGTACTTC.

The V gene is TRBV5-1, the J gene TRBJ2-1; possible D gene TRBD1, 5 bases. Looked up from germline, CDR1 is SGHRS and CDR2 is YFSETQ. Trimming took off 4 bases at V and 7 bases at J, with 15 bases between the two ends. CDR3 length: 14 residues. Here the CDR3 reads CASSLMGSGNEQFF. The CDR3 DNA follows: TGCGCCAGCAGCCTCATGGGCTCAGGGAATGAGCAGTTCTTC.

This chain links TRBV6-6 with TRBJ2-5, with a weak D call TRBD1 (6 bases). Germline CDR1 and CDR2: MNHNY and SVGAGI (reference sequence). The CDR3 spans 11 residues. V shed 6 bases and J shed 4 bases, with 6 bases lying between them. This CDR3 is CASSRGETQYF. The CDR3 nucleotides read TGTGCCAGCAGCAGGGGAGAGACCCAGTACTTC.

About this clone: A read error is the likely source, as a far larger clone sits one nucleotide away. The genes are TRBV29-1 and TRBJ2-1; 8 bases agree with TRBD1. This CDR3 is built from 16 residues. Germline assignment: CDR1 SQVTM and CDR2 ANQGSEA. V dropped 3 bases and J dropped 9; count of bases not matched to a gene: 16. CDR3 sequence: CSVESDRASGDSEQFF. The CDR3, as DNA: TGCAGCGTTGAGTCGGACAGGGCCTCAGGGGACAGTGAGCAGTTCTTC.

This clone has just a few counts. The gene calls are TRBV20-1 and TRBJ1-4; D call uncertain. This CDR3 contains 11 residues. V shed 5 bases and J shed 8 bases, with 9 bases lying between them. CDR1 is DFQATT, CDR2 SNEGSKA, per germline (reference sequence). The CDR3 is CSAPGSEKLFF. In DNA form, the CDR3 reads TGCAGTGCTCCGGGAAGCGAAAAACTGTTTTTT.

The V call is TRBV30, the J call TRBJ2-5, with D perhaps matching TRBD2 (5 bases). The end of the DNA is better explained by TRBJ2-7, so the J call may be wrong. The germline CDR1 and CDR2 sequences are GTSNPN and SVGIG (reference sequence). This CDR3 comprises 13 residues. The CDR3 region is CAWEGPFKGEQYF. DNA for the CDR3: TGTGCCTGGGAGGGTCCCTTTAAGGGCGAGCAGTACTTC.

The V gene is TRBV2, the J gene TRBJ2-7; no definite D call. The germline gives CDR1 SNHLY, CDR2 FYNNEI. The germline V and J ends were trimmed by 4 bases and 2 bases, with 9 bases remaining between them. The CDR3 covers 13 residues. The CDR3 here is CASSGDPTYEQYF. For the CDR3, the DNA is TGTGCCAGCAGTGGTGATCCTACCTACGAGCAGTACTTC.

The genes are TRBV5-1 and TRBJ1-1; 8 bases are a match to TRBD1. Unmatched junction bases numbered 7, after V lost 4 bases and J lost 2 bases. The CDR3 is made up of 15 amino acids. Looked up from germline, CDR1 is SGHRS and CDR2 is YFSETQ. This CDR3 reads CASSGRTGQNTEAFF. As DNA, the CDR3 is TGCGCCAGCAGCGGCCGGACAGGGCAAAACACTGAAGCTTTCTTT.

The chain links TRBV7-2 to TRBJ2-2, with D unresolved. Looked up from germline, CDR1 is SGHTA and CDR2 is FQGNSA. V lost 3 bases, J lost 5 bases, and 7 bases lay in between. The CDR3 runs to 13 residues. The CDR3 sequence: CASSFGVTGELFF. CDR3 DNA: TGTGCCAGCAGCTTTGGGGTTACCGGGGAGCTGTTTTTT.